Each of the 7 T cell receptor beta chains below was sequenced from the same sample in a study of blood T cells in healthy people across ages. Primers used in a second PCR of roughly 7 to 11 cycles were a sample-barcoded 5' primer and a J-beta primer mix. TCRdb called the 5' RACE reads again in MiXCR, with one record for every CDR3 protein. The sample lists 760,000 or so distinct CDR3 sequences; around 25% were seen once. The same sample was also used in a study of T cells of mothers and their children.

The sequenced sample consisted of blood. All receptors derive from a boy aged 5-17 years in good health.

This clonotype showed up just a few times. V is TRBV24-1 and J is TRBJ2-2; D remains unclear. Germline V gives CDR1 KGHDR, CDR2 SFDVKD. V lost 4 bases and J lost 3, with 8 bases in between. This CDR3 contains 14 residues. The CDR3 coding sequence is TGTGCCACCAGTGAAGCTAGTCACACCGGGGAGCTGTTTTTT. Translation gives CATSEASHTGELFF.

This clonotype has a handful of counts. This chain links TRBV10-3 with TRBJ2-5; the D is unclear. There are 13 residues in the CDR3. V dropped 3 bases and J dropped 4 bases, with 9 bases sitting between them. CDR1 is ENHRY and CDR2 is SYGVKD in the germline V gene. CDR3 sequence reads: CAISDIGRETQYF. The CDR3 nucleotides read TGTGCCATCAGTGATATCGGCAGAGAGACCCAGTACTTC.

This clonotype was picked up a small number of times. The chain carries TRBV5-6 and TRBJ2-1, with D tentatively TRBD1 (6 bases). The V gene lost 3 bases and the J gene lost 5 bases, with 9 bases spanning the gap. Germline V gene data show CDR1 as SGHDT and CDR2 as YYEEEE. The CDR3 consists of 13 residues. CDR3 loop: CASSWDTNNEQFF. In DNA form, the CDR3 reads TGTGCCAGCAGCTGGGACACTAACAATGAGCAGTTCTTC.

This clonotype was seen more than once but under ten times. The rearrangement links TRBV4-2 to TRBJ2-3; D is possibly TRBD2 (6 bases). Trimming removed 0 bases from V and 2 bases from J, with 12 bases in between. This CDR3 is built from 16 residues. From germline, CDR1 is LGHNA and CDR2 YNFKEQ. The CDR3 bases are TGTGCCAGCAGCCAAGATCCGACGGGAGTCACAGATACGCAGTATTTT. It encodes CASSQDPTGVTDTQYF.

The table lists this clonotype with a count of one. The chain joins TRBV6-2 or TRBV6-3 to TRBJ2-5; D gene uncertain. CDR3 length: 14 residues. Trimming shortened V by 6 bases and J by 11 bases, and 22 bases separated the two germline ends. Germline V gene lookup returns CDR1 MNHEY and CDR2 SVGEGT. CDR3 in amino acids: CASSYEQITMEQYF. CDR3 nucleotide sequence: TGTGCCAGCAGCTATGAACAGATTACAATGGAGCAGTACTTC.

This chain links TRBV7-2 with TRBJ2-2; D call uncertain. Trimming took 5 bases from V and 7 from J, leaving 20 bases between them. This CDR3 is 16 amino acids long. The germline gives CDR1 SGHTA, CDR2 FQGNSA. The DNA of the CDR3 is TGTGCCAGCAGCCCAGACGGCAGGTCAACGGTCGGGGAGCTGTTTTTT. Translation: CASSPDGRSTVGELFF.

V is TRBV3-1 and J is TRBJ2-1, with 11 bases fitting TRBD2. The V and J ends lost 1 base and 7 bases, in that order; junction bases with no gene match: 6. This CDR3 has 16 residues. Germline CDR1 is LGHDT and CDR2 is YNNKEL (reference sequence). The CDR3 nucleotides read TGTGCCAGCAGCCAAGCGTTAGCGGGGGGGACAAATGAGCAGTTCTTC. Translating gives CASSQALAGGTNEQFF.